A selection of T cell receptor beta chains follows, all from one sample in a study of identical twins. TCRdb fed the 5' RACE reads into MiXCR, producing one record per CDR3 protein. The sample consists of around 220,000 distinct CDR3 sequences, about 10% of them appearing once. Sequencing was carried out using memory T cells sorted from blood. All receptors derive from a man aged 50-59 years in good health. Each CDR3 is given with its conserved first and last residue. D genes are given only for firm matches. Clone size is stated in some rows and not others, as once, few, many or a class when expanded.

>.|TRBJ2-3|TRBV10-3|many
CAISEWKDLFTDTQYF
TGTGCCATCAGTGAGTGGAAGGACCTTTTCACAGATACGCAGTATTTT
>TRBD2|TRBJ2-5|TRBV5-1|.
CASSPGLAGGPVETQYF
TGCGCCAGCAGCCCTGGACTAGCGGGAGGGCCTGTGGAGACCCAGTACTTC
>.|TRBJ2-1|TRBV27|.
CASATPRKGGEQFF
TGTGCCAGCGCGACTCCCCGCAAGGGGGGTGAGCAGTTCTTC
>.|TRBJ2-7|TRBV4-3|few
CASSQVSGVEYEQYF
TGCGCCAGCAGCCAAGTTTCGGGGGTTGAGTACGAGCAGTACTTC
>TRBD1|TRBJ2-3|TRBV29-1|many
CSDYDRETDTQYF
TGCAGCGACTACGACAGGGAGACAGATACGCAGTATTTT
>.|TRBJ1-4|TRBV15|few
CATSRDPAGGGEKLFF
TGTGCCACCAGCAGAGATCCGGCAGGCGGAGGGGAAAAACTGTTTTTT
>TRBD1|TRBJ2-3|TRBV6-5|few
CASSSGTGGADTQYF
TGTGCCAGCAGTTCTGGGACAGGGGGCGCAGATACGCAGTATTTT
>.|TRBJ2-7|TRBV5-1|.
CASSWGRRAVSEQYF
TGCGCCAGCAGCTGGGGACGGAGGGCCGTCTCCGAGCAGTACTTC
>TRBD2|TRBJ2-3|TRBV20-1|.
CSARDLAGGGGTQYF
TGCAGTGCTAGAGACCTAGCGGGAGGGGGTGGTACGCAGTATTTT
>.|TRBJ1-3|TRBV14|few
CASSRDGVWGNTIYF
TGTGCCAGCAGCCGCGACGGAGTATGGGGAAACACCATATATTTT
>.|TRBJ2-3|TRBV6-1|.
CASRPGGHTDTQYF
TGTGCCAGCAGGCCCGGGGGTCACACAGATACGCAGTATTTT
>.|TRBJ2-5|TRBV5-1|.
CASSVTGIQETQYF
TGCGCCAGCAGCGTGACGGGGATACAAGAGACCCAGTACTTC